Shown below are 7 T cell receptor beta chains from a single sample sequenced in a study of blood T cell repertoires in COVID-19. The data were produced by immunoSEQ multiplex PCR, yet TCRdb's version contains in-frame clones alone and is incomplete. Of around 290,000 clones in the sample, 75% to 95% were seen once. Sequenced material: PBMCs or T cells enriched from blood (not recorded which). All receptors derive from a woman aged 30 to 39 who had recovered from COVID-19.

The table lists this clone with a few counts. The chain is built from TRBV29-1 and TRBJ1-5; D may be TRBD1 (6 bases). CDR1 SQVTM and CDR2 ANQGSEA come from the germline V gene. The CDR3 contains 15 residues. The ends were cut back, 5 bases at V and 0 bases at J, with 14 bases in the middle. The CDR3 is CSVSGAGDSNQPQHF. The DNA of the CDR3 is TGCAGCGTTTCTGGGGCAGGGGATAGCAATCAGCCCCAGCATTTT.

The CDR3 DNA reads as TGTGCCAGCAGCTTAGGTAATAGCGGCAGCGCCTACAATGAGCAGTTCTTC. Its translation is CASSLGNSGSAYNEQFF. The rearrangement joins TRBV11-2 to TRBJ2-1, with D possibly being TRBD2 (6 bases). The length of the CDR3 is 17 residues. V dropped 1 base and J dropped 2 bases, with 15 bases sitting between them. Germline V lookup: CDR1 SGHAT, CDR2 FQNNGV. Full variable domain (remainder filled in from reference TRBV11-2 and TRBJ2-1): EAGVAQSPRYKIIEKRQSVAFWCNPISGHATLYWYQQILGQGPKLLIQFQNNGVVDDSQLPKDRFSAERLKGVDSTLKIQPAKLEDSAVYLCASSLGNSGSAYNEQFFGPGTRLTVL.

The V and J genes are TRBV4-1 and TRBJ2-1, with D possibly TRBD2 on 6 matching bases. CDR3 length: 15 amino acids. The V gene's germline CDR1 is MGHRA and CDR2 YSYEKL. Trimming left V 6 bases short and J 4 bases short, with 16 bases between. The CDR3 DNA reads TGCGCCAGCAGGTCACGACTAGACCAGTACAATGAGCAGTTCTTC. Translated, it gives CASRSRLDQYNEQFF.

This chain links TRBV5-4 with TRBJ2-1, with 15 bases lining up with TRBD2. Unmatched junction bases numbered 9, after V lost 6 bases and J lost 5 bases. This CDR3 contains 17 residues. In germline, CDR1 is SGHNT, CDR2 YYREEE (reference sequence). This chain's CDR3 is CASTVGGLAGGHNEQFF. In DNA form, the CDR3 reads TGTGCCAGCACAGTGGGGGGACTAGCGGGAGGACACAATGAGCAGTTCTTC.

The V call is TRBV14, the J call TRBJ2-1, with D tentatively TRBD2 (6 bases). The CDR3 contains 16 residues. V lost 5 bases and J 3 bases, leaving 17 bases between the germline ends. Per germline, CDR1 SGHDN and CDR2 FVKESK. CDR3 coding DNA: TGTGCCAGCAGCGGTCCGGGACTCACTAACTACAATGAGCAGTTCTTC. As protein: CASSGPGLTNYNEQFF.

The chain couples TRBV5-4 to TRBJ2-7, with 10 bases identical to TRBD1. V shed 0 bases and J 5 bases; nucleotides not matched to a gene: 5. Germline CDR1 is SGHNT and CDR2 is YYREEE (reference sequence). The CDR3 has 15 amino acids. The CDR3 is CASSLALGQGDEQYF. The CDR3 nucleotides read TGTGCCAGCAGCTTGGCACTCGGACAGGGGGACGAGCAGTACTTC.

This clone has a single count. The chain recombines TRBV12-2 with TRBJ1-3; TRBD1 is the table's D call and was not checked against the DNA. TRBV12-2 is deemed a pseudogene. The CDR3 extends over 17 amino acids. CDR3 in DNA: TGTGCAAGTCGCTCAACAAGACAGGGAACCTCTGGAAACACCATATATTTT. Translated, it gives CASRSTRQGTSGNTIYF.